This TCR beta chain stems from a study of response to subunit inactivated influenza vaccine. Germline V CDR1 and CDR2: DFQATT, SNEGSKA (reference sequence). The CDR3 runs 15 residues. The V gene end was trimmed by 2 bases and the J gene end by 8 bases; junction bases not matched to a gene: 12. TCRdb processed the RT-PCR reads anew with MiXCR; each CDR3 protein has one entry. The profile shows about 540,000 distinct CDR3 sequences, under 30% of them singletons. The same specimen was also included in a second study, on T cells expressing NK-cell markers. According to that study: Scientists made TCR beta cDNA using 5'RACE template switching with UMIs. Clarity on HCMV specificity was lacking for the expanded NKG2C+ T cell clones.

The gene calls are TRBV20-1 and TRBJ2-1; 7 bases fit TRBD2. The sequence was obtained from a man aged 45-65 years who received an inactivated influenza vaccine. The specimen comprised CD4+ T cells sorted from PBMCs, sampled 12 days after vaccination. Written as DNA, the CDR3 is TGCAGTGCTAGAAGCTTAGCGGGTTCGGTCGATGAGCAGTTCTTC. Residues: CSARSLAGSVDEQFF.